The 10 T cell receptor beta chains in this list originate from one sample, sequenced in a study of T cell repertoires in cytomegalovirus infection. TCRdb recomputed calls from the reads with MiXCR, one row per CDR3 protein. The sample lists 550,000 to 850,000 distinct CDR3 sequences, around 35% occurring once. These receptors' targets are unknown. Sequencing was performed on cultured PBMCs, taken from culture after CMV antigen stimulation. The source of these receptors is a human donor in good health (CMV status not recorded). Some clones in this sample may be carry-over from other donors' samples.

The chain recombines TRBV4-3 with TRBJ1-2; 9 nucleotides match TRBD1. Looked up from germline, CDR1 is LGHNA and CDR2 is YSLEER. The trim removed 4 bases at V and 5 bases at J, leaving 5 bases unmatched. The CDR3 has 14 residues. CDR3 bases: TGCGCCAGCAGCCCCTGGGGACAGGGTTATGGCTACACCTTC. Translation gives CASSPWGQGYGYTF.

V usage is TRBV12-3 or TRBV12-4 and J usage is TRBJ2-7; 9 bases are shared with TRBD1. This CDR3 contains 15 residues. Trimming took 6 bases from V and 5 from J; bases not matched to a gene: 11. In nucleotides, the CDR3 is TGTGCCAGCAGCCCTGGGACAGGGAATTACCACGAGCAGTACTTC. Protein sequence: CASSPGTGNYHEQYF.

This clonotype was found a few times. This rearrangement joins TRBV20-1 to TRBJ2-7, with D tentatively TRBD2 (6 bases). CDR1 and CDR2 from the germline V gene are DFQATT and SNEGSKA (reference sequence). CDR3 size: 14 residues. Trimming stripped 1 base from V and 0 bases from J, with 10 bases between. The CDR3 sequence: CSARVAEASYEQYF. In DNA form, the CDR3 reads TGCAGTGCTAGAGTAGCGGAGGCCTCCTACGAGCAGTACTTC.

With regard to this clonotype: This may arise from a read error, as a much more abundant clone is one base away. The gene calls are TRBV7-6 and TRBJ2-3; 11 bases line up with TRBD2. Germline V gene lookup returns CDR1 SGHVS and CDR2 FNYEAQ. The CDR3 is made up of 16 amino acids. The trim removed 8 bases at V and 2 bases at J, leaving 9 bases unmatched. This CDR3 reads CASGPGTSGFTDTQYF. CDR3 coding DNA: TGTGCCAGCGGCCCCGGGACTAGCGGATTCACAGATACGCAGTATTTT.

V and J are TRBV9 and TRBJ2-1; 12 positions agree with TRBD2. Trimming at V came to 0 bases and at J to 9 bases, leaving 10 bases not matched to a gene. Germline loops: CDR1 SGDLS, CDR2 YYNGEE. The CDR3 is made up of 17 amino acids. Written as DNA, the CDR3 is TGTGCCAGCAGCGTAGCTGGGCTAGCGGGAGGGTATGGTGAGCAGTTCTTC. This codes for CASSVAGLAGGYGEQFF. The variable domain in full, with the rest retrieved from reference TRBV9 and TRBJ2-1, is DSGVTQTPKHLITATGQRVTLRCSPRSGDLSVYWYQQSLDQGLQFLIQYYNGEERAKGNILERFSAQQFPDLHSELNLSSLELGDSALYFCASSVAGLAGGYGEQFFGPGTRLTVL.

This clonotype was recorded a few times. The chain employs TRBV7-2 and TRBJ2-5; 15 nucleotides align to TRBD2. J gave up 7 bases and V 5 bases, and 8 bases lay outside the gene matches. Germline V gene lookup returns CDR1 SGHTA and CDR2 FQGNSA. This CDR3 has 16 amino acids. For the CDR3, the DNA is TGTGCCAGCAGCCCAACCGGACTAGCGGGGGGGCGGACCCAGTACTTC. This gives the protein CASSPTGLAGGRTQYF.

The chain couples TRBV7-2 to TRBJ1-1; D is unresolved. Germline CDR1 SGHTA, CDR2 FQGNSA. Trimming took 2 bases from V and 0 from J, leaving 10 bases between them. The CDR3 consists of 15 residues. The CDR3 region is CASSLNGVMNTEAFF. CDR3 DNA: TGTGCCAGCAGCTTAAACGGGGTAATGAACACTGAAGCTTTCTTT.

The V and J genes are TRBV7-8 and TRBJ1-2; D call uncertain. The CDR3 is 13 amino acids. Germline V gene data show CDR1 as SGHVS and CDR2 as FQNEAQ. The V gene lost 5 bases and the J gene lost 4 bases, with 11 bases spanning the gap. The CDR3: CASSPSISYGYTF. CDR3 nucleotides: TGTGCCAGCAGCCCAAGCATCAGCTATGGCTACACCTTC.

The chain joins TRBV4-3 to TRBJ2-1; D may be TRBD2 (8 bases). This CDR3 is built from 17 residues. V gave up 4 bases and J gave up 8 bases, with 24 bases separating them. Per the germline V gene, CDR1 is LGHNA and CDR2 is YSLEER. In nucleotides, the CDR3 is TGCGCCAGCAGCCTAAGACCCCCGGGAGGGACAGTCGATGAGCAGTTCTTC. It translates to CASSLRPPGGTVDEQFF.

This clonotype was observed many times. The chain has TRBV7-8 and TRBJ1-3; 8 bases agree with TRBD1. The J segment lost 0 bases and the V segment lost 7 bases, leaving 8 bases of the junction unmatched. The germline V gene encodes CDR1 SGHVS and CDR2 FQNEAQ. This CDR3 has 16 residues. This CDR3 is CASNRDRISSGNTIYF. Written as DNA, the CDR3 is TGTGCCAGCAACCGGGACAGGATATCCTCTGGAAACACCATATATTTT.